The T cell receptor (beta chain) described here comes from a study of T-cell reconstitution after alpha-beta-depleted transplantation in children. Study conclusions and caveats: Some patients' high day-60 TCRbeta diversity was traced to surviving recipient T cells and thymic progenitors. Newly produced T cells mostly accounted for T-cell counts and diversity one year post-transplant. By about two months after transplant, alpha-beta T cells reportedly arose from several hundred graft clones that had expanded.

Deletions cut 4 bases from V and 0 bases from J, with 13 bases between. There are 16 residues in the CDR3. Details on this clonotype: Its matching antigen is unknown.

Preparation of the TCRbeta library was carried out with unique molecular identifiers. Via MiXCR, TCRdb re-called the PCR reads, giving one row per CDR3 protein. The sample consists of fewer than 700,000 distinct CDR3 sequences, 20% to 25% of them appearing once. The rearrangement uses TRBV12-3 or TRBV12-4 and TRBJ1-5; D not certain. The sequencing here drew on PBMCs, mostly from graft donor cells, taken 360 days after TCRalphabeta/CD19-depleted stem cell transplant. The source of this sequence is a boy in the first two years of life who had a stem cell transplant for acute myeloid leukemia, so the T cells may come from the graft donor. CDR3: CASSSRSSYSNQPQHF. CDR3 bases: TGTGCCAGCAGTTCCCGTAGCAGTTATAGCAATCAGCCCCAGCATTTT.